The 23 T cell receptor beta chains below all came from one sample that was sequenced in a study of CD8 T cells in Susac syndrome. Roughly 0.45 to 1 ug RNA was reverse transcribed with random hexamers. MiXCR, applied by TCRdb to the immunoSEQ multiplex PCR reads, yields one record per CDR3 protein. The data contain under 200,000 distinct CDR3 sequences, 90% to 95% of them singletons. The specimen was CD4+ T cells from PBMCs. These receptors were taken from a human donor with Susac syndrome.

This chain uses TRBV3-1 with TRBJ2-5; D is uncertain. V shed 4 bases and J shed 7 bases, with 10 bases lying between them. From germline, CDR1 is LGHDT and CDR2 YNNKEL (reference sequence). The CDR3 sequence is 12 residues long. In DNA form, the CDR3 reads TGTGCCAGCAGCCCCCCCCTCGGGACCCAGTACTTC. Amino acid sequence: CASSPPLGTQYF.

This clonotype was counted a single time. V gene TRBV12-3 or TRBV12-4 combines with J gene TRBJ1-4, with TRBD1 matching 10 bases. The CDR3 runs 15 residues. V trimming: 5 bases; J trimming: 7 bases; junction bases outside the gene matches: 7. CDR3 bases: TGTGCCAGCAGTGCGGGACAGGGGAACGGTGAAAAACTGTTTTTT. This encodes CASSAGQGNGEKLFF.

This rearrangement joins TRBV5-1 to TRBJ2-6; 10 bases map to TRBD1. The CDR3 sequence is 17 residues long. Trimming removed 4 bases from V and 3 bases from J; junction bases left unmatched: 7. The germline CDR1 and CDR2 sequences are SGHRS and YFSETQ. CDR3 protein: CASSPGTGAGGANVLTF. The CDR3 bases are TGCGCCAGCAGCCCCGGGACAGGGGCTGGTGGGGCCAACGTCCTGACTTTC.

This rearrangement joins TRBV5-4 to TRBJ2-1; 8 nucleotides align to TRBD2. V shed 0 bases, J shed 4 bases, and the junction held 3 bases outside the gene matches. The germline gives CDR1 SGHNT, CDR2 YYREEE (reference sequence). The CDR3 loop spans 15 amino acids. The CDR3, as DNA: TGTGCCAGCAGCTTGGACGGGGGGGGGTACAATGAGCAGTTCTTC. Translating gives CASSLDGGGYNEQFF.

The chain has TRBV3-1 and TRBJ2-4; 12 nucleotides agree with TRBD2. The CDR3 totals 17 residues. V gave up 5 bases and J gave up 2 bases; unmatched junction bases: 7. Germline V gives CDR1 LGHDT, CDR2 YNNKEL (reference sequence). CDR3 region: CASSTQGTSGPKNIQYF. The DNA for the CDR3 is TGTGCCAGCAGCACACAGGGGACTAGCGGGCCCAAAAACATTCAGTACTTC.

This clonotype has just one count. The genes are TRBV15 and TRBJ1-2, with TRBD1 identical over 7 bases. The V segment lost 4 bases and the J segment 4 bases; nucleotides outside the gene matches: 9. The germline gives CDR1 LNHNV, CDR2 YYDKDF (reference sequence). The CDR3 extends over 15 amino acids. In nucleotides, the CDR3 is TGTGCCACCAGCACTCCCACCGGGACAGCCTATGGCTACACCTTC. It specifies CATSTPTGTAYGYTF.

The rearrangement uses TRBV4-3 and TRBJ1-6; 8 nucleotides match TRBD1. The V gene's germline CDR1 is LGHNA and CDR2 YSLEER. This CDR3 comprises 14 residues. Losses at the gene ends were 4 bases for V and 12 bases for J; bases not matched to a gene: 8. The CDR3 spells CASSRQGSSQPLHF. CDR3 nucleotides: TGCGCCAGCAGCCGACAGGGGAGCAGTCAACCCCTCCACTTT.

V gene TRBV12-3 or TRBV12-4 combines with J gene TRBJ2-2; 7 bases agree with TRBD1. CDR3 length equals 17 residues. The V and J ends lost 6 bases and 1 base, in that order; junction bases with no gene match: 11. CDR3 DNA sequence: TGTGCCAGCAGATTCGAACAGGGGATAGGGAACACCGGGGAGCTGTTTTTT. Amino acid sequence: CASRFEQGIGNTGELFF.

The count of this clonotype is one. The V and J genes are TRBV7-2 and TRBJ2-2, with 8 bases aligning to TRBD2. Trimming removed 2 bases from V and 4 bases from J; junction bases left unmatched: 6. Germline CDR1 reads SGHTA; CDR2 reads FQGNSA. CDR3 size: 16 residues. DNA of the CDR3: TGTGCCAGCAGCTTATACCGGGGGGGCAGCACCGGGGAGCTGTTTTTT. The encoded protein is CASSLYRGGSTGELFF.

The chain combines TRBV19 with TRBJ1-5; 7 positions match TRBD1. CDR1 LNHDA and CDR2 SQIVND come from the germline V gene (reference sequence). CDR3 length equals 15 residues. After removal of 0 bases from V and 2 bases from J, the junction contained 1 base not matched to a gene. DNA for the CDR3: TGTGCCAGTAGTATAGAGGGACAGCGCAATCAGCCCCAGCATTTT. It codes for CASSIEGQRNQPQHF.

This chain connects TRBV7-6 to TRBJ2-3, with D possibly being TRBD1 or TRBD2 (6 bases each). In germline, CDR1 is SGHVS, CDR2 FNYEAQ. V gave up 8 bases and J gave up 4 bases, with 16 bases separating them. The length of the CDR3 is 14 residues. DNA for the CDR3: TGTGCCAGCCATTCGAGGGGGGATTCAGATACGCAGTATTTT. Its protein product is CASHSRGDSDTQYF.

The chain employs TRBV5-1 and TRBJ1-1; TRBD1 aligns across 7 bases. Germline assignment: CDR1 SGHRS and CDR2 YFSETQ. The CDR3 consists of 14 residues. V trimming: 2 bases; J trimming: 6 bases; junction bases outside the gene matches: 7. The CDR3 loop is CASSLMGQTAEAFF. The CDR3 DNA sequence: TGCGCCAGCAGCTTAATGGGACAGACGGCTGAAGCTTTCTTT.

This chain links TRBV12-3 or TRBV12-4 with TRBJ2-3; TRBD2 agrees at 10 bases. CDR3 size: 14 residues. The V segment lost 5 bases and the J segment 4 bases; nucleotides outside the gene matches: 3. The chain's CDR3 is CASSALAGADTQYF. CDR3 nucleotide sequence: TGTGCCAGCAGTGCCCTAGCGGGGGCAGATACGCAGTATTTT.

The J gene is TRBJ2-4, the V gene TRBV27, with no clear D. V lost 3 bases to trimming and J lost 0 bases, with 9 bases between them. This CDR3 is 15 amino acids long. Germline loops: CDR1 MNHEY, CDR2 SMNVEV (reference sequence). The CDR3 spells CASSFGPQAKNIQYF. Here the CDR3 DNA reads TGTGCCAGCAGTTTTGGTCCTCAAGCCAAAAACATTCAGTACTTC.

This chain uses TRBV7-8 with TRBJ2-5; 7 bases are shared with TRBD1. The CDR3 is made up of 14 amino acids. Germline trimming cut 3 bases from V and 4 bases from J; bases unmatched to any gene: 5. CDR1 SGHVS and CDR2 FQNEAQ come from the germline V gene. This chain's CDR3 is CASSFGDRAETQYF. DNA of the CDR3: TGTGCCAGCAGCTTTGGGGACAGAGCAGAGACCCAGTACTTC.

The chain recombines TRBV25-1 with TRBJ2-3; D is perhaps TRBD2 (5 bases). CDR1 is MGHDK and CDR2 is SYGVNS in the germline V gene. Trimming removed 6 bases from V and 4 bases from J, with 11 bases in between. The CDR3 is 13 residues long. CDR3 protein: CASSLAGSDTQYF. The CDR3 DNA is TGTGCCAGCAGCCTGGCGGGTTCAGATACGCAGTATTTT.

V usage is TRBV13 and J usage is TRBJ1-3; tentatively, D is TRBD1 (6 bases). The CDR3 runs to 14 residues. The germline V gene has CDR1 PRHDT and CDR2 FYEKMQ (reference sequence). The V end lost 4 bases, the J end lost 4 bases, and 11 bases lay between the germline ends. CDR3 nucleotides: TGTGCCAGCAGCTCCCGGACAGCGGGAAACACCATATATTTT. It translates to CASSSRTAGNTIYF. The full variable domain, its missing parts supplied by reference TRBV13 and TRBJ1-3, is AAGVIQSPRHLIKEKRETATLKCYPIPRHDTVYWYQQGPGQDPQFLISFYEKMQSDKGSIPDRFSAQQFSDYHSELNMSSLELGDSALYFCASSSRTAGNTIYFGEGSWLTVV.

The rearrangement joins TRBV19 to TRBJ2-7; TRBD1 matches 12 bases. V shed 6 bases and J 1 base; nucleotides not matched to a gene: 7. The CDR3 spans 16 residues. CDR1 is LNHDA and CDR2 is SQIVND in the germline V gene (reference sequence). The CDR3 loop reads CASRKAGQGASYEQYF. The CDR3 nucleotides read TGTGCCAGTAGGAAGGCGGGACAGGGGGCTTCCTACGAGCAGTACTTC.

The chain recombines TRBV7-3 with TRBJ2-2; D not certain. The V gene lost 6 bases and the J gene lost 7 bases, with 9 bases spanning the gap. The CDR3 is 12 amino acids. Germline V gene lookup returns CDR1 SGHTA and CDR2 FQGTGA. The CDR3 DNA reads as TGTGCCAGCAGTCTTGACGGCGGGGAGCTGTTTTTT. Residues: CASSLDGGELFF.

The chain uses TRBV9 and TRBJ2-1, with 14 positions matching TRBD2. In germline, CDR1 is SGDLS, CDR2 YYNGEE. This CDR3 comprises 16 residues. The V and J ends lost 0 bases and 7 bases, in that order; junction bases with no gene match: 3. In nucleotides, the CDR3 is TGTGCCAGCAGCGTAGGACTAGCGGGGGGGGTGAATGAGCAGTTCTTC. Amino acid sequence: CASSVGLAGGVNEQFF.

The chain has TRBV12-3 or TRBV12-4 and TRBJ1-5; 9 positions agree with TRBD1. The ends lost 5 bases at V and 3 bases at J; junction bases unmatched: 5. This CDR3 is 15 amino acids long. The DNA of the CDR3 is TGTGCCAGCAGTCCGGGACAGGGCCTCAATCAGCCCCAGCATTTT. This gives the protein CASSPGQGLNQPQHF.

This clonotype was detected once. The genes are TRBV7-9 and TRBJ2-5, with D possibly called TRBD1 or TRBD2 (6 bases each). This CDR3 contains 14 residues. The germline CDR1 and CDR2 sequences are SEHNR and FQNEAQ (reference sequence). The ends were cut back, 5 bases at V and 7 bases at J, with 17 bases in the middle. The CDR3 bases are TGTGCCAGCAGCCCACAGGGCGGGGCGGGGACCCAGTACTTC. Protein product: CASSPQGGAGTQYF.

This clonotype has a single count. The gene calls are TRBV15 and TRBJ2-1, with D possibly matching TRBD2 (5 bases). The CDR3 totals 15 residues. Germline CDR1 reads LNHNV; CDR2 reads YYDKDF (reference sequence). V was pared by 6 bases and J by 2 bases, with 14 bases between. The CDR3 region is CATSAQGGTYNEQFF. DNA of the CDR3: TGTGCCACCAGTGCCCAAGGAGGTACCTACAATGAGCAGTTCTTC. Full variable domain (missing parts from reference TRBV15 and TRBJ2-1): DAMVIQNPRYQVTQFGKPVTLSCSQTLNHNVMYWYQQKSSQAPKLLFHYYDKDFNNEADTPDNFQSRRPNTSFCFLDIRSPGLGDTAMYLCATSAQGGTYNEQFFGPGTRLTVL.